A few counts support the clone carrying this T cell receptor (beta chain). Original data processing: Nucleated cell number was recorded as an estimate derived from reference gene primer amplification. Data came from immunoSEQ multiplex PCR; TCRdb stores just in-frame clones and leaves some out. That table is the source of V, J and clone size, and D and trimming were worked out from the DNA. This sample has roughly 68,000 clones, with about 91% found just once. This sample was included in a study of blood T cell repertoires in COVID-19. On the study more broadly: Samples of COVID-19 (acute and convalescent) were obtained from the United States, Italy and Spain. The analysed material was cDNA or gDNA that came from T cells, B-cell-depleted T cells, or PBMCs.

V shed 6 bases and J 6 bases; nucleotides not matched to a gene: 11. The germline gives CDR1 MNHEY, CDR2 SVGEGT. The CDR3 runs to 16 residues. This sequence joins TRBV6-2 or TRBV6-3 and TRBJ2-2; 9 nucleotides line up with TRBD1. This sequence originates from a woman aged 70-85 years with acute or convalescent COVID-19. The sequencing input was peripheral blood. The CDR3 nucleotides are TGTGCCAGCAGCCCACTTGGGACAGGGCTTGCCGGGGAGCTGTTTTTT. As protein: CASSPLGTGLAGELFF.